The 5 T cell receptor beta chains below come from one sample, sequenced in a study of cytomegalovirus exposure and HLA in healthy donors. Amplification used 60 Vbeta primers and 13 Jbeta primers. Using immunoSEQ multiplex PCR, the repertoire was profiled, and TCRdb retains in-frame clones only, with some absent. The top ten hold about 7.4% of the sample, which has around 150,000 clones, approximately 77% seen once. The sequenced material came from PBMCs. Every receptor here comes from a male donor in good health and CMV-seropositive.

In DNA, the CDR3 is TGCGCCAGCAGCCCGGGGACAGGGATCACTGAAAAACTGTTTTTT. Protein sequence: CASSPGTGITEKLFF. V and J are TRBV4-1 and TRBJ1-4, with TRBD1 identical over 9 bases. The CDR3 is 15 amino acids. Trimming removed 4 bases from V and 7 bases from J; junction bases left unmatched: 7. Per the germline V gene, CDR1 is MGHRA and CDR2 is YSYEKL.

The chain couples TRBV6-6 to TRBJ1-5; D is undetermined. V was trimmed by 5 bases and J by 0 bases, leaving 8 bases between them. The CDR3 spans 14 residues. Germline V gives CDR1 MNHNY, CDR2 SVGAGI (reference sequence). CDR3 nucleotide sequence: TGTGCCAGCAGTGAGGACTATAGCAATCAGCCCCAGCATTTT. The encoded protein is CASSEDYSNQPQHF.

The J gene is TRBJ1-2, the V gene TRBV19, with 10 positions matching TRBD1. Germline trimming cut 5 bases from V and 6 bases from J; bases unmatched to any gene: 3. Germline V gene sequence: CDR1 LNHDA, CDR2 SQIVND (reference sequence). This CDR3 region has 13 residues. The CDR3 coding sequence is TGTGCCAGTAGTCCCGGGACAGGGGATGGCTACACCTTC. Amino acids: CASSPGTGDGYTF.

The chain couples TRBV19 to TRBJ1-1; TRBD1 matches at 8 bases. Germline-derived CDR1 and CDR2 are LNHDA and SQIVND (reference sequence). The CDR3 totals 13 residues. V lost 4 bases, J lost 3 bases, and 1 base stayed unmatched. Here the CDR3 reads CASSTGQDTEAFF. Written as DNA, the CDR3 is TGTGCCAGTAGTACGGGACAGGACACTGAAGCTTTCTTT. The complete variable domain, with remaining parts taken from reference TRBV19 and TRBJ1-1, reads DGGITQSPKYLFRKEGQNVTLSCEQNLNHDAMYWYRQDPGQGLRLIYYSQIVNDFQKGDIAEGYSVSREKKESFPLTVTSAQKNPTAFYLCASSTGQDTEAFFGQGTRLTVV.

The V gene is TRBV4-2, the J gene TRBJ2-5, with 9 bases aligning to TRBD2. Germline V lookup: CDR1 LGHNA, CDR2 YNFKEQ. The CDR3 length is 15 residues. Trimming at V came to 1 base and at J to 2 bases, leaving 2 bases not matched to a gene. As DNA, the CDR3 is TGTGCCAGCAGCCAAGCGACTAGCGGACAAGAGACCCAGTACTTC. Protein sequence: CASSQATSGQETQYF.